One sample yielded the 8 T cell receptor beta chains listed below, sequenced in a study of blood T cell repertoires in COVID-19. The protocol was immunoSEQ multiplex PCR, while the TCRdb copy is restricted to in-frame clones and leaves out a portion. The sample holds about 260,000 clones, around 90% seen once. Material for sequencing was peripheral blood. The receptors were gathered from a woman aged 65 to 85 with COVID-19, enrolled during active disease.

This chain links TRBV28 with TRBJ2-5, with 7 bases identical to TRBD2. Trimming took 8 bases from V and 5 from J; bases not matched to a gene: 11. The germline CDR1 and CDR2 sequences are MDHEN and SYDVKM. The CDR3 covers 14 residues. In nucleotides, the CDR3 is TGTGCCAGCCGGGTCTGGCGGGAGTGGGAGACCCAGTACTTC. This sequence encodes CASRVWREWETQYF.

The rearrangement uses TRBV19 and TRBJ1-1, with 7 bases that match TRBD1. Germline CDR1 LNHDA, CDR2 SQIVND (reference sequence). The CDR3 loop spans 16 amino acids. V lost 5 bases, J lost 4 bases, and 13 bases stayed unmatched. The CDR3 DNA reads as TGTGCCAGTAGTTTTGGGACAGTTTTAGGGGGCACTGAAGCTTTCTTT. Translated: CASSFGTVLGGTEAFF.

The rearrangement uses TRBV19 and TRBJ1-5; TRBD1 matches at 9 bases. The trim removed 7 bases at V and 3 bases at J, leaving 7 bases unmatched. Per the germline V gene, CDR1 is LNHDA and CDR2 is SQIVND (reference sequence). This CDR3 contains 15 residues. In DNA form, the CDR3 reads TGTGCCAGTACTCCGGGACAGGGAGACAATCAGCCCCAGCATTTT. Amino acid sequence: CASTPGQGDNQPQHF.

The chain carries TRBV9 and TRBJ2-5, with unresolved D. The CDR3 length is 13 residues. The germline gives CDR1 SGDLS, CDR2 YYNGEE. V gave up 0 bases and J gave up 4 bases, with 7 bases separating them. The CDR3 DNA follows: TGTGCCAGCAGCGTAGTGGCAGGAGAGACCCAGTACTTC. Its translation is CASSVVAGETQYF.

The chain links TRBV4-1 to TRBJ1-4; 7 bases fit TRBD1. Germline CDR1 is MGHRA and CDR2 is YSYEKL. V shed 3 bases and J 3 bases; nucleotides not matched to a gene: 4. The CDR3 extends over 15 amino acids. The CDR3 here is CASSQYRGANEKLFF. In DNA form, the CDR3 reads TGCGCCAGCAGCCAGTACAGGGGAGCTAATGAAAAACTGTTTTTT.

This clone came up once. The chain links TRBV2 to TRBJ1-4; TRBD1 might be the D (6 bases). The CDR3 covers 14 residues. Deletions cut 6 bases from V and 8 bases from J, with 16 bases between. CDR1 and CDR2 (germline): SNHLY, FYNNEI. CDR3 region: CASSRGSVGEKLFF. DNA of the CDR3: TGTGCCAGCAGCAGGGGAAGCGTTGGAGAAAAACTGTTTTTT.

V and J are TRBV21-1 and TRBJ2-7; the table's TRBD1 call for D was not verified on the DNA. TRBV21-1 is a listed pseudogene. The CDR3 has 17 amino acids. Written as DNA, the CDR3 is TGTGCCAGCAGCTTGATGGACAGGCCAAAGACGGGATACGAGCAGTACTTC. Amino acids: CASSLMDRPKTGYEQYF.

This chain connects TRBV4-1 to TRBJ1-1; no definite D call. Germline V gene sequence: CDR1 MGHRA, CDR2 YSYEKL. V was trimmed by 0 bases and J by 3 bases, leaving 11 bases between them. This CDR3 comprises 15 residues. The DNA for the CDR3 is TGCGCCAGCAGCCAAGATGAGGCATCACACACTGAAGCTTTCTTT. Protein: CASSQDEASHTEAFF.